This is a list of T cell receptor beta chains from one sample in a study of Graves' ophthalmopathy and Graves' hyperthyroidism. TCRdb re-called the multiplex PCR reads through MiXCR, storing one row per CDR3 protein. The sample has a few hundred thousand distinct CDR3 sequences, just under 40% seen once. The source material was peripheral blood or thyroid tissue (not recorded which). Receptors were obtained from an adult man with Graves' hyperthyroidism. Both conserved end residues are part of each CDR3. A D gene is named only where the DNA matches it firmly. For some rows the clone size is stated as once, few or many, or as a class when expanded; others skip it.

CASSELDRTYEQYF TGTGCCAGCAGTGAGCTGGACCGGACCTACGAGCAGTACTTC TRBJ2-7 TRBV2 few -
CASSVTVYNEKLFF TGTGCCAGCAGTGTGACAGTATACAATGAAAAACTGTTTTTT TRBJ1-4 TRBV2 many -
CATSDSPGQGYDEQYF TGTGCCACCAGTGATTCCCCAGGACAGGGGTATGACGAGCAGTACTTC TRBJ2-7 TRBV24-1 few TRBD1
CASSREAGYGYTF TGTGCCAGCAGCCGAGAAGCCGGGTATGGCTACACCTTC TRBJ1-2 TRBV7-9 - -
CASSFGLAYEQYF TGTGCCAGCAGTTTCGGACTAGCCTACGAGCAGTACTTC TRBJ2-7 TRBV6-2/TRBV6-3 many TRBD2
CASSDGGNGPEVFQPQHF TGTGCCAGCAGTGACGGGGGTAACGGGCCGGAGGTGTTTCAGCCCCAGCATTTT TRBJ1-5 TRBV2 - -
CASSWTGGNTIYF TGTGCCAGCAGTTGGACAGGTGGAAACACCATATATTTT TRBJ1-3 TRBV12-3/TRBV12-4 many TRBD1
CSVWSQTTNTEAFF TGCAGCGTTTGGTCCCAGACTACGAACACTGAAGCTTTCTTT TRBJ1-1 TRBV29-1 - -
CSVERDPPNTEAFF TGCAGCGTTGAAAGGGACCCCCCGAACACTGAAGCTTTCTTT TRBJ1-1 TRBV29-1 once -
CSASGGAGGTDTQYF TGCAGTGCTAGCGGGGGGGCAGGAGGCACAGATACGCAGTATTTT TRBJ2-3 TRBV20-1 - TRBD2
CASSIGQRVYGYTF TGTGCCAGCAGCATAGGACAGCGAGTTTATGGCTACACCTTC TRBJ1-2 TRBV5-5 many -
CATTTSGSYEQYF TGTGCCACAACGACTAGCGGGAGCTACGAGCAGTACTTC TRBJ2-7 TRBV11-2 - TRBD2
CASSYSRTSNQPQHF TGTGCCAGCAGTTACTCGAGGACAAGCAATCAGCCCCAGCATTTT TRBJ1-5 TRBV6-5 few -
CSLKGSRDRGPLGANVLTF TGCAGCTTAAAAGGGTCGCGAGACAGGGGACCTCTGGGGGCCAACGTCCTGACTTTC TRBJ2-6 TRBV29-1 - TRBD1
CASSYSRSLNTEAFF TGTGCCAGCAGTTACTCACGGAGTTTGAACACTGAAGCTTTCTTT TRBJ1-1 TRBV6-5 - -
CSVETDSPVLRYTF TGCAGCGTTGAAACGGACAGCCCAGTCTTACGCTACACCTTC TRBJ1-2 TRBV29-1 - -
CSDRGRTF TGCAGCGACCGCGGACGGACTTTC TRBJ2-6 TRBV29-1 - -
CASSLERITGANVLTF TGTGCCAGCAGCCTGGAAAGGATAACTGGGGCCAACGTCCTGACTTTC TRBJ2-6 TRBV7-8 once -
CASINIAVNKDTQYF TGTGCCAGCATAAATATAGCGGTAAACAAAGATACGCAGTATTTT TRBJ2-3 TRBV25-1 few -
CSVLDRGYGYTF TGCAGCGTACTCGACAGGGGCTATGGCTACACCTTC TRBJ1-2 TRBV29-1 many TRBD1
CASSQEWTGPSEQYF TGCGCCAGCAGCCAAGAGTGGACAGGACCTAGTGAGCAGTACTTC TRBJ2-7 TRBV4-1 many TRBD1
CASSPRDVTYEQYF TGCGCCAGCAGCCCCCGGGACGTAACCTACGAGCAGTACTTC TRBJ2-7 TRBV4-1 many -
CAWSFPGRGFAGELFF TGTGCCTGGAGTTTTCCCGGGAGAGGGTTTGCCGGGGAGCTGTTTTTT TRBJ2-2 TRBV30 - -
CASSLVGTGGDEQFF TGTGCCAGCAGCTTAGTGGGGACAGGGGGCGATGAGCAGTTCTTC TRBJ2-1 TRBV7-9 few TRBD1
CSVETGGSGNTIYF TGCAGCGTTGAAACGGGGGGCTCTGGAAACACCATATATTTT TRBJ1-3 TRBV29-1 - -
CASSPRGDYEQYF TGTGCCAGCAGCCCCAGGGGGGACTACGAGCAGTACTTC TRBJ2-7 TRBV7-9 few -
CASSLASWRLPYNEQFF TGTGCCAGCAGCCTGGCATCGTGGCGTCTCCCCTACAATGAGCAGTTCTTC TRBJ2-1 TRBV7-9 once -
CASSAEDRGSYEQYF TGTGCCAGCAGCGCAGAGGACAGGGGATCCTACGAGCAGTACTTC TRBJ2-7 TRBV7-9 many TRBD1
CASIGELFF TGTGCCAGCATTGGGGAGCTGTTTTTT TRBJ2-2 TRBV12-3/TRBV12-4 few -
CSARKSGSYGYTF TGCAGTGCTAGAAAGAGTGGCAGCTATGGCTACACCTTC TRBJ1-2 TRBV20-1 - -
CASSLEGRKAETQYF TGCGCCAGCAGCTTGGAGGGCCGGAAAGCAGAGACCCAGTACTTC TRBJ2-5 TRBV5-1 many -
CAIRSDREDRLFF TGTGCCATCAGATCCGACAGGGAAGATCGGTTGTTTTTT TRBJ1-4 TRBV10-3 - TRBD1
CASSQDRNYEQYF TGTGCCAGCAGCCAGGACAGAAATTACGAGCAGTACTTC TRBJ2-7 TRBV7-2 many -
CATSREGVGNQPQHF TGTGCCACCAGCAGAGAAGGGGTTGGCAATCAGCCCCAGCATTTT TRBJ1-5 TRBV15 - -
CATSRDIVGHGYTF TGTGCCACCAGCAGAGATATAGTAGGGCATGGCTACACCTTC TRBJ1-2 TRBV15 many -
CASSGPRDTSYEQYF TGCGCCAGCAGTGGACCCCGGGACACCTCCTACGAGCAGTACTTC TRBJ2-7 TRBV10-2 many -
CASSLAWDRGSFEQYF TGTGCCAGCAGCTTAGCCTGGGACAGGGGATCATTTGAGCAGTACTTC TRBJ2-7 TRBV7-3 - TRBD1
CATSEATGGPTDTQYF TGTGCCACCAGTGAGGCCACAGGGGGCCCCACAGATACGCAGTATTTT TRBJ2-3 TRBV24-1 - TRBD1
CASSYTSGRADRMNEQFF TGTGCCAGCAGTTACACTAGCGGGAGGGCCGATAGGATGAATGAGCAGTTCTTC TRBJ2-1 TRBV7-8 - TRBD2
CSARASGRYTFRTQYF TGCAGTGCTAGGGCTAGCGGGAGGTACACGTTTCGGACCCAGTACTTC TRBJ2-5 TRBV20-1 - TRBD2
CSATDRGTYEQYF TGCAGTGCTACGGACAGGGGTACCTACGAGCAGTACTTC TRBJ2-7 TRBV20-1 many TRBD1
CATSHAGGGHQETQYF TGTGCCACCAGTCACGCGGGGGGCGGCCATCAAGAGACCCAGTACTTC TRBJ2-5 TRBV24-1 - TRBD2